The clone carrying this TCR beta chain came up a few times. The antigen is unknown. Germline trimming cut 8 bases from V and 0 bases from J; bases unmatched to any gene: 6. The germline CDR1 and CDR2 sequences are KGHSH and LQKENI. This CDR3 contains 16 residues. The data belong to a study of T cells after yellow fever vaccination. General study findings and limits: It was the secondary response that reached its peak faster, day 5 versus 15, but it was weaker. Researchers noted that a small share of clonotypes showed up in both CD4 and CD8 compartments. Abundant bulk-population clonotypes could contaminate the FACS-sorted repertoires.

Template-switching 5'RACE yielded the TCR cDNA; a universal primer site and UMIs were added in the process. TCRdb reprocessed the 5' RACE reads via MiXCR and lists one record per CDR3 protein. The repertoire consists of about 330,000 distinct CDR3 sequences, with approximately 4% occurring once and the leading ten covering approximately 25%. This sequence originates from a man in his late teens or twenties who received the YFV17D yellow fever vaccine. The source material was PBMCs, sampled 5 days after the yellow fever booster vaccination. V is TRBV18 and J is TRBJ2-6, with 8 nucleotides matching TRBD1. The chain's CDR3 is CASPRTGYSGANVLTF. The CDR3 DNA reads TGTGCCAGCCCTAGGACAGGGTACTCTGGGGCCAACGTCCTGACTTTC.